This T cell receptor (beta chain) was retrieved from a study of T cell responses to AZD1222 COVID-19 vaccine (dated by TCRdb to about 2021). Some background on the complete study: TCR sequencing was performed for 230 to 250 trial participants, of whom about 200 were given two doses of AZD1222 and around 25 were given two doses of MenACWY control vaccine. Trial participants were enrolled by age into subgroups of 18-55, 56-69 and 70-plus years, and roughly 160, 29 and 62 TCR-sequenced participants, respectively, were included in these subgroups. What the research found in general, with its limitations: The 56-69-year group was small, and its depth increase did not reach significance, likely because of low power. Participants were mostly white British, with more females than males. The authors suggested clonal diversity may have been underestimated. CD4 TCRs associated with the vaccine covered the entire spike protein, and the dominant responses were in regions 160-218 and 743-854. A significant rise in spike-specific TCR breadth and depth was observed after two AZD1222 doses relative to day 0 and relative to MenACWY recipients. Reportedly, almost half of the unique spike-specific TCRs recognized epitopes lying outside the regions that are mutated in the B.1.351 and B.1.1.7 variants. Because no samples from the day 14 peak response were available, repertoires could be characterized only after the peak T cell response. Conclusions about previously exposed vaccinees are limited because only five to seven AZD1222 recipients were SARS-CoV-2 seropositive at baseline.

The CDR3 has 17 amino acids, counting the end cysteine and phenylalanine. The kept DNA is CDR3 alone, 51 bases in frame from the first base. Here V drops 5 bases and J drops 7 bases, and the junction holds 17 bases not matched to any gene. Looking up the germline V gene yields CDR1 WSHSY and CDR2 SAAADI. The meaning of the sample's time point label: baseline before first vaccination. Read against the paper, the sample's treatment or condition label means: meningococcal conjugate vaccine given as trial control. Samples from vaccinated people were obtained from the UK trials COV001 and COV002, which included a single-blind randomized controlled phase 2/3 trial of AZD1222 (ChAdOx1 nCoV-19) in healthy adults. For TCRbeta chain sequencing, PBMC samples were collected from trial participants at day 0 and at day 28 after the second dose. The CDR3 regions of human TCRbeta chains were analyzed by immunosequencing. The authors processed their data as follows. Repertoire TCRs were matched against a reference library of SARS-CoV-2-specific TCRs generated with the MIRA antigen-specificity platform. Breadth was defined as the fraction of unique TCRs that were SARS-CoV-2-associated. Depth was defined as the fraction of total T cells that were SARS-CoV-2-associated. Using the MIRA data, each spike-specific TCR was assigned both to the spike region to which the TCR was reactive and to a CD4 or CD8 class. Log10-transformed breadth and depth values were compared by one-way ANOVA with Sidak's multiple comparisons tests. TCRdb took over this immuneACCESS table, retaining in-frame rearrangements with V and J assigned. Such tables are incomplete; in checked studies, under half of the missing clones stem from an unresolved V gene, and the remainder is unexplained. Clone size and the V and J calls come from that table; the DNA yielded D and trimming. In all, the sample holds approximately 150,000 clones, and 85% to 95% of those were seen once. Clones ranked in the top ten supply more than 0.85% of the sample.

A single count supports this clone. The clone's antigen remains unknown. No qualities accompany the bases; no much larger clone lies one base away. The material sequenced was peripheral blood, taken on day 0 of MenACWY control vaccination. The clonotype originates from an adult in good health. The chain was built from TRBV10-2 and TRBJ2-1, with TRBD2 matching 7 junction bases. The CDR3 region has the sequence CASSPPLGGMLVNEQFF. The DNA reads as follows: TGCGCCAGCAGTCCCCCCTTGGGGGGGATGTTGGTGAATGAGCAGTTCTTC.